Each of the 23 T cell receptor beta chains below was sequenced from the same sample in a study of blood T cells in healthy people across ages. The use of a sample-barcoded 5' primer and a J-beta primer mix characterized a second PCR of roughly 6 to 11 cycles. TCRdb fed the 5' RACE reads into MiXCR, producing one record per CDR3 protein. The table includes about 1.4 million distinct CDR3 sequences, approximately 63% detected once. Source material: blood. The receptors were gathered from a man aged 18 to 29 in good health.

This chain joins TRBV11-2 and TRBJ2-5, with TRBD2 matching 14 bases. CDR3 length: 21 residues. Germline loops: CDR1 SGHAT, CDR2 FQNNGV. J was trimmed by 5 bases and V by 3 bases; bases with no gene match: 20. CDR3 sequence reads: CASSFPLGETSGRGTRETQYF. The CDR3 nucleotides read TGTGCCAGCAGCTTCCCCCTGGGAGAGACTAGCGGGAGGGGGACCCGGGAGACCCAGTACTTC. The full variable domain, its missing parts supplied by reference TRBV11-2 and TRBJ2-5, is EAGVAQSPRYKIIEKRQSVAFWCNPISGHATLYWYQQILGQGPKLLIQFQNNGVVDDSQLPKDRFSAERLKGVDSTLKIQPAKLEDSAVYLCASSFPLGETSGRGTRETQYFGPGTRLLVL.

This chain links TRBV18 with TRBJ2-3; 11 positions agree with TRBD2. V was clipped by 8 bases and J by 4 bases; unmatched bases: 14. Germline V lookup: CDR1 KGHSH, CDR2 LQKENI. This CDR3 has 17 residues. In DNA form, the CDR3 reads TGTGCCAGCCGAACTAGCGGGAGCCCGCATACCGCAGATACGCAGTATTTT. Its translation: CASRTSGSPHTADTQYF.

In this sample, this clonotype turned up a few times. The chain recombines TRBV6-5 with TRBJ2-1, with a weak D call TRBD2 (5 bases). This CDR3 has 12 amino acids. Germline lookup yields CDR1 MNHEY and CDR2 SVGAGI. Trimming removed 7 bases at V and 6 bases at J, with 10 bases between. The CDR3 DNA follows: TGTGCCAGCACATCACGGGGCAATGAGCAGTTCTTC. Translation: CASTSRGNEQFF.

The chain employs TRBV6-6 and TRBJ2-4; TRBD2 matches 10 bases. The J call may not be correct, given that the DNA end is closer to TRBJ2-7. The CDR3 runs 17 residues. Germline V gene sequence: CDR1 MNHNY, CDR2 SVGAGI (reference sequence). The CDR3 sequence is CASSYSKELAGYNEQYF. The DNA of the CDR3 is TGTGCCAGCAGTTACTCGAAGGAACTAGCGGGATACAACGAGCAGTACTTC.

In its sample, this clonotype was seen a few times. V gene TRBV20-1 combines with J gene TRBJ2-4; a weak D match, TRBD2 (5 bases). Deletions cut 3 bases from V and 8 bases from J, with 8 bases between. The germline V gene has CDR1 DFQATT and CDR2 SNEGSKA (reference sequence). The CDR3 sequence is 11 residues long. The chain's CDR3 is CSARAGDIQYF. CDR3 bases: TGCAGTGCTAGGGCCGGGGACATTCAGTACTTC.

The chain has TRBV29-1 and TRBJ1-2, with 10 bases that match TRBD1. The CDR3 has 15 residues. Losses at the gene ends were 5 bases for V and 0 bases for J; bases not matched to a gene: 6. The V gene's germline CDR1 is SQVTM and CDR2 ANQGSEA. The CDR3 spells CSVWGTGEPNYGYTF. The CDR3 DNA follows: TGCAGCGTTTGGGGGACAGGGGAACCTAACTATGGCTACACCTTC.

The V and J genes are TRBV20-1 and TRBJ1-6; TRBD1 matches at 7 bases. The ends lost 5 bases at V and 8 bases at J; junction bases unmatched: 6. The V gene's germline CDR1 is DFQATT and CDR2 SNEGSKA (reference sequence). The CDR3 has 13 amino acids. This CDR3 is CSAPDRADSPLHF. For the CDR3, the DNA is TGCAGTGCTCCCGACAGGGCAGATTCACCCCTCCACTTT.

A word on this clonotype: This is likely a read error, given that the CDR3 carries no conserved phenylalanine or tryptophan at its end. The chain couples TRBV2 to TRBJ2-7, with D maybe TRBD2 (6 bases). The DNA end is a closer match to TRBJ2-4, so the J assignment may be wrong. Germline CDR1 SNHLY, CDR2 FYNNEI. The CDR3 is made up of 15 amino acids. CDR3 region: CASSDKTSSKNIQYS. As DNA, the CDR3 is TGTGCCAGCAGTGACAAAACTAGCTCCAAAAACATTCAGTACTCC.

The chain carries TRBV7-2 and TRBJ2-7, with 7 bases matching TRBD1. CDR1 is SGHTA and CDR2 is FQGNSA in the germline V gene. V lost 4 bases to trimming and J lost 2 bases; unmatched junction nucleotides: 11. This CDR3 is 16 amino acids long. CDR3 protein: CASSSRIGQVPYEQYF. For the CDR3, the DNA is TGTGCCAGCAGCTCTAGAATTGGACAGGTACCCTACGAGCAGTACTTC.

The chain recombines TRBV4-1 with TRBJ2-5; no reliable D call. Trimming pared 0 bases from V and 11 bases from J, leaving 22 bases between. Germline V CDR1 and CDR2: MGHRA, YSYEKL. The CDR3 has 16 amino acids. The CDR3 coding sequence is TGCGCCAGCAGCCAAGAGACGGGTAGAGGCTACAATGAGCAGTACTTC. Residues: CASSQETGRGYNEQYF.

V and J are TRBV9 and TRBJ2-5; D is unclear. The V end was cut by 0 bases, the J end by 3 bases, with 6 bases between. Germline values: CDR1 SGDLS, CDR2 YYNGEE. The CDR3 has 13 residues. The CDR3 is CASSVGAEETQYF. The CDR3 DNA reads TGTGCCAGCAGCGTAGGTGCGGAAGAGACCCAGTACTTC.

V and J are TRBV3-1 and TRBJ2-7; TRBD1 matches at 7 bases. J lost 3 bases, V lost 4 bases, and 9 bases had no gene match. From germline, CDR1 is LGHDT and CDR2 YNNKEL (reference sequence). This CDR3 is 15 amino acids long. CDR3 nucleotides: TGTGCCAGCAGCCGAACATACAGGGGAGTCTACGAGCAGTACTTC. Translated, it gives CASSRTYRGVYEQYF.

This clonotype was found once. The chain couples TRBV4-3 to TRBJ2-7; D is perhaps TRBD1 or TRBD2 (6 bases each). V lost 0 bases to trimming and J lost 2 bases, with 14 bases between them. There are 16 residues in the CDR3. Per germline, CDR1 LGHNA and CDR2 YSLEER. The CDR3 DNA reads TGCGCCAGCAGCCAAGATCACGGGGGACATACCTACGAGCAGTACTTC. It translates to CASSQDHGGHTYEQYF.

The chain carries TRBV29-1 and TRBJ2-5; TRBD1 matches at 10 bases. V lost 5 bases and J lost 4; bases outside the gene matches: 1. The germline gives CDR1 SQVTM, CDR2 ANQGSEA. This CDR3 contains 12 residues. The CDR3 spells CSVRTGGETQYF. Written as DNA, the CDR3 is TGCAGCGTTAGGACAGGGGGAGAGACCCAGTACTTC.

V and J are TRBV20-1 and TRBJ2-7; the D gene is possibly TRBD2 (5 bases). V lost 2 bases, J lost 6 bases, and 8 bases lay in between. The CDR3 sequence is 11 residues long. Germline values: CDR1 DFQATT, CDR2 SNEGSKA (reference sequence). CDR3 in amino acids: CSARRRLEQYF. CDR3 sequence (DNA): TGCAGTGCTAGAAGGAGGCTCGAGCAGTACTTC.

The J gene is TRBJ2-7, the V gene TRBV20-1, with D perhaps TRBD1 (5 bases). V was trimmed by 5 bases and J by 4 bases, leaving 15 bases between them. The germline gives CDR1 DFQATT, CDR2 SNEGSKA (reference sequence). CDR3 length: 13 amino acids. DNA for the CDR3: TGCAGTGCTCCAGGGTTAAGAGGTTACGAGCAGTACTTC. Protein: CSAPGLRGYEQYF.

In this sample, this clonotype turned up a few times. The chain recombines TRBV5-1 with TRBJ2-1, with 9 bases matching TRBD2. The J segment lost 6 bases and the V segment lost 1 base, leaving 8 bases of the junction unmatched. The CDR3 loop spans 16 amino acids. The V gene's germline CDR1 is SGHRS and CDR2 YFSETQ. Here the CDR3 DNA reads TGCGCCAGCAGCTTGTTGTTGCGGGAGGGATTCAATGAGCAGTTCTTC. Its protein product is CASSLLLREGFNEQFF.

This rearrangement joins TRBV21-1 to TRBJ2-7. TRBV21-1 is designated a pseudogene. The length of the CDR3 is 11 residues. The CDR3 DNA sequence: TGTGCCAGGACGAACGACTACGAGCAGTACTTC. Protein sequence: CARTNDYEQYF.

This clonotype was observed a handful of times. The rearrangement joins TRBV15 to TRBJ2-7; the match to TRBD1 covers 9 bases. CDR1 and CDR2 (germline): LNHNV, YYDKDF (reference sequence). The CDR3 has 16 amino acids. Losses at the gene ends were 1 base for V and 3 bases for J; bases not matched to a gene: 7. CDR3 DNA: TGTGCCACCAGCAGAGTTCCGGGACAGGGTCTCTACGAGCAGTACTTC. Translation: CATSRVPGQGLYEQYF.

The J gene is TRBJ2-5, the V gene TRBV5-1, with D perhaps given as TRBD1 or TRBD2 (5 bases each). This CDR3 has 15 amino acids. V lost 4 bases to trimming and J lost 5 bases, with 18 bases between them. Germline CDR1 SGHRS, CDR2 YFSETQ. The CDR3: CASSRGDGTGETQYF. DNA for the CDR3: TGCGCCAGCAGCCGTGGGGACGGTACGGGGGAGACCCAGTACTTC.

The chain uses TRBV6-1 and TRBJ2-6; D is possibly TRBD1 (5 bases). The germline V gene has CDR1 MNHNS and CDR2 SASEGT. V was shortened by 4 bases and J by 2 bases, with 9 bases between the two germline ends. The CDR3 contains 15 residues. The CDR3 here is CASSAPRAGANVLTF. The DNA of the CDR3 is TGTGCCAGCAGTGCTCCCAGGGCTGGGGCCAACGTCCTGACTTTC.

The CDR3 DNA reads as TGTGCCAGCAGTGAAGGCTGGACGGTGAACACTGAAGCTTTCTTT. Protein: CASSEGWTVNTEAFF. V usage is TRBV6-1 and J usage is TRBJ1-1; D not certain. The CDR3 is made up of 15 amino acids. V gave up 1 base and J gave up 0 bases, with 9 bases separating them. The V gene's germline CDR1 is MNHNS and CDR2 SASEGT.

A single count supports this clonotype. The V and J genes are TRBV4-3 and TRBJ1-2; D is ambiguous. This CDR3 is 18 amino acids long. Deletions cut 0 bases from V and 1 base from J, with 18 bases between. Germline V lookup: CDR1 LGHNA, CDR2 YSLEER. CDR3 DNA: TGCGCCAGCAGCCAAGAATTCGTGGTTGGCAGCCTTAACTATGGCTACACCTTC. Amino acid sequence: CASSQEFVVGSLNYGYTF.